This T cell receptor (beta chain) emerged from a study of beta chain features in type 1 diabetes. Germline V gene sequence: CDR1 SGHDT, CDR2 YYEEEE. Trimming at V came to 4 bases and at J to 7 bases, leaving 5 bases not matched to a gene. This CDR3 comprises 14 residues. This clone was seen a few times. The antigen is not known. Regarding the study as a whole: Moderately but significantly shorter TCRB CDR3s were found in Type 1 diabetes patients in all four CD4+ subsets.

The study reverse transcribed the entire isolated RNA, so it sequenced expressed TCRB transcripts. Profiling relied on immunoSEQ multiplex PCR, and the TCRdb table lists in-frame clones only, not all of them. The sample lists about 170,000 clones, almost 8% seen once, with roughly 0.46% in the top ten. A heparinised blood draw that averaged about 100 mL was obtained once from each donor. The chain has TRBV5-6 and TRBJ2-7, with 13 positions matching TRBD2. Specimen: central memory CD4+ T cells from blood. The receptor's source is a man younger than 35 with type 1 diabetes. CDR3 nucleotides: TGTGCCAGCAGCGCGGGACTAGCGGGAAGTGAGCAGTACTTC. Its protein is CASSAGLAGSEQYF.